One and the same sample provided the 26 T cell receptor beta chains below, sequenced in a study of beta chain features in type 1 diabetes. The study reverse transcribed the entire isolated RNA, so it sequenced expressed TCRB transcripts. Clones were read by immunoSEQ multiplex PCR, and TCRdb kept only the in-frame ones, dropping some. The table has 390,000 or so clones, roughly 13% seen once; the top ten hold roughly 0.036%. The sequenced sample consisted of naive CD4+ T cells from blood. The receptor source for this set is a young man in good health.

This clone was found a few times. The sample holds other DNA sequences that translate to the same CDR3. This sequence joins TRBV9 and TRBJ1-1; D is ambiguous. CDR3 length: 13 residues. Germline CDR1 reads SGDLS; CDR2 reads YYNGEE. Trimming shortened V by 2 bases and J by 0 bases, and 5 bases separated the two germline ends. The CDR3 DNA is TGTGCCAGCAGCGTCAGGATGAACACTGAAGCTTTCTTT. It is translated as CASSVRMNTEAFF.

The CDR3 sequence: CASSRDRGPGANVLTF. As DNA, the CDR3 is TGCGCCAGCAGCCGGGACAGGGGGCCTGGGGCCAACGTCCTGACTTTC. The chain couples TRBV5-1 to TRBJ2-6, with 12 bases that match TRBD1. The CDR3 covers 16 residues. Germline trimming cut 4 bases from V and 2 bases from J; bases unmatched to any gene: 1. The germline V gene encodes CDR1 SGHRS and CDR2 YFSETQ.

The J gene is TRBJ2-7, the V gene TRBV7-2; D remains ambiguous. V shed 5 bases and J shed 6 bases, with 8 bases lying between them. Germline V gene sequence: CDR1 SGHTA, CDR2 FQGNSA. This CDR3 comprises 11 residues. In DNA, the CDR3 is TGTGCCAGCAGCCCTGGGATCGAGCAGTACGTC. This gives the protein CASSPGIEQYV.

The rearrangement joins TRBV11-2 to TRBJ2-5; possibly TRBD2 for D (5 bases). The V end was cut by 4 bases, the J end by 5 bases, with 11 bases between. Germline CDR1 reads SGHAT; CDR2 reads FQNNGV. CDR3 length equals 13 residues. The CDR3: CASSSSGEETQYF. CDR3 sequence (DNA): TGTGCCAGCAGCTCAAGTGGGGAGGAGACCCAGTACTTC.

The genes are TRBV20-1 and TRBJ2-3, with 9 bases fitting TRBD2. Per the germline V gene, CDR1 is DFQATT and CDR2 is SNEGSKA (reference sequence). V was clipped by 5 bases and J by 15 bases; unmatched bases: 9. CDR3 length: 11 residues. The CDR3 is CSAQFAGGPYF. CDR3 in DNA: TGCAGTGCTCAGTTCGCGGGGGGGCCCTATTTT.

This clone was found a few times. The gene calls are TRBV29-1 and TRBJ1-1, with 12 bases lining up with TRBD1. The CDR3 extends over 12 amino acids. Germline-derived CDR1 and CDR2 are SQVTM and ANQGSEA. Unmatched junction bases numbered 7, after V lost 6 bases and J lost 11 bases. In DNA form, the CDR3 reads TGCAGCGTCCGGGACAGGGGGCCTGTTGCTTTCTTT. As protein: CSVRDRGPVAFF. The full variable domain, with the rest looked up from reference TRBV29-1 and TRBJ1-1, is SAVISQKPSRDICQRGTSLTIQCQVDSQVTMMFWYRQQPGQSLTLIATANQGSEATYESGFVIDKFPISRPNLTFSTLTVSNMSPEDSSIYLCSVRDRGPVAFFGQGTRLTVV.

The chain uses TRBV5-4 and TRBJ2-4; the D gene is possibly TRBD1 (5 bases). V dropped 4 bases and J dropped 5 bases, with 13 bases sitting between them. This CDR3 is 14 amino acids long. Germline loops: CDR1 SGHNT, CDR2 YYREEE (reference sequence). For the CDR3, the DNA is TGTGCCAGCAGCGCAACCCAACAGGAAAACATTCAGTACTTC. It encodes CASSATQQENIQYF.

A few counts support this clone. This chain connects TRBV7-2 to TRBJ2-5; D uncertain. Germline V gene sequence: CDR1 SGHTA, CDR2 FQGNSA. The CDR3 has 14 amino acids. V lost 1 base and J lost 5, with 11 bases in between. CDR3 region: CASSLDGAMETQYF. In DNA, the CDR3 is TGTGCCAGCAGCTTAGATGGCGCGATGGAGACCCAGTACTTC.

Only a few counts were recorded for this clone. At one boundary the junction diverges from the germline segment, which might be a read error. V and J are TRBV7-7 and TRBJ2-3, with 8 bases that match TRBD2. CDR3 length equals 16 residues. Per germline, CDR1 SSHAT and CDR2 FNYEAQ (reference sequence). The CDR3, as DNA: TGTGCTAGCAGCCCCAGGGCGGGAGGAGGCACAGATACGCAGTATTTT. The encoded protein is CASSPRAGGGTDTQYF.

This clone was found a few times. The genes are TRBV4-1 and TRBJ2-3; 13 nucleotides match TRBD2. CDR1 and CDR2 from the germline V gene are MGHRA and YSYEKL. Trimming took 3 bases from V and 2 from J; bases not matched to a gene: 2. The CDR3 is 16 amino acids. In nucleotides, the CDR3 is TGCGCCAGCAGCCACGGACTAGCGGGGGTCACAGATACGCAGTATTTT. Translated: CASSHGLAGVTDTQYF.

J is TRBJ2-7 and V is TRBV9; TRBD1 is a possible D gene (6 bases). The CDR3 consists of 15 residues. Trimming left V 0 bases short and J 3 bases short, with 13 bases between. CDR1 is SGDLS, CDR2 YYNGEE, per germline. CDR3 region: CASSVGVTGSYEQYF. As DNA, the CDR3 is TGTGCCAGCAGCGTAGGAGTTACAGGGAGCTACGAGCAGTACTTC.

V is TRBV25-1 and J is TRBJ1-6, with D possibly TRBD1 on 5 matching bases. V gave up 5 bases and J gave up 7 bases, with 12 bases separating them. Germline lookup yields CDR1 MGHDK and CDR2 SYGVNS. The length of the CDR3 is 14 residues. CDR3 coding DNA: TGTGCCAGCAGTCCCGGGGCCCAAAATTCACCCCTCCACTTT. Its protein product is CASSPGAQNSPLHF.

The chain joins TRBV2 to TRBJ2-1; TRBD1 matches 7 bases. Germline loops: CDR1 SNHLY, CDR2 FYNNEI. Trimming cost V 6 bases and J 6 bases; bases outside gene matches: 8. The CDR3 length is 14 residues. This chain's CDR3 is CASSGQVFFNEQFF. CDR3 in DNA: TGTGCCAGCAGCGGACAGGTTTTTTTCAATGAGCAGTTCTTC. Supplemented by reference TRBV2 and TRBJ2-1, the full variable domain reads EPEVTQTPSHQVTQMGQEVILRCVPISNHLYFYWYRQILGQKVEFLVSFYNNEISEKSEIFDDQFSVERPDGSNFTLKIRSTKLEDSAMYFCASSGQVFFNEQFFGPGTRLTVL.

The J gene is TRBJ2-1, the V gene TRBV7-6; TRBD2 matches at 10 bases. Losses at the gene ends were 0 bases for V and 4 bases for J; bases not matched to a gene: 0. Germline assignment: CDR1 SGHVS and CDR2 FNYEAQ. The CDR3 is 15 residues long. This CDR3 reads CASSLASGGYNEQFF. The CDR3 bases are TGTGCCAGCAGCTTAGCTAGCGGGGGGTACAATGAGCAGTTCTTC.

This clone was seen a few times. This chain joins TRBV7-2 and TRBJ2-3; 9 bases are shared with TRBD2. The CDR3 sequence is 16 residues long. The trim removed 4 bases at V and 1 base at J, leaving 6 bases unmatched. Germline V CDR1 and CDR2: SGHTA, FQGNSA. CDR3 nucleotides: TGTGCCAGCAGCTCGACTATAGCGGGAGGCACAGATACGCAGTATTTT. The encoded protein is CASSSTIAGGTDTQYF.

The rearrangement uses TRBV11-2 and TRBJ2-1, with D tentatively TRBD1 or TRBD2 (5 bases each). CDR1 is SGHAT, CDR2 FQNNGV, per germline. The CDR3 consists of 14 residues. V was cut by 1 base and J by 12 bases, with 16 bases left in between. As DNA, the CDR3 is TGTGCCAGCAGCTTAGGACCCCTAAGAGGGGTGCAGTTCTTC. Translating gives CASSLGPLRGVQFF.

The V call is TRBV19, the J call TRBJ1-2; D gene uncertain. V was shortened by 5 bases and J by 0 bases, with 10 bases between the two germline ends. The germline V gene has CDR1 LNHDA and CDR2 SQIVND (reference sequence). The CDR3 contains 14 residues. Written as DNA, the CDR3 is TGTGCCAGTAGTGGCCTCCGGGCTAACTATGGCTACACCTTC. It translates to CASSGLRANYGYTF. Full variable domain (rest looked up from reference TRBV19 and TRBJ1-2): DGGITQSPKYLFRKEGQNVTLSCEQNLNHDAMYWYRQDPGQGLRLIYYSQIVNDFQKGDIAEGYSVSREKKESFPLTVTSAQKNPTAFYLCASSGLRANYGYTFGSGTRLTVV.

The chain has TRBV4-3 and TRBJ1-2, with D possibly matching TRBD1 (6 bases). Germline V gene lookup returns CDR1 LGHNA and CDR2 YSLEER. The CDR3 contains 13 residues. Trimming cost V 4 bases and J 9 bases, with 15 bases left between them. The CDR3: CASSPTRQERYTF. The CDR3 nucleotides read TGCGCCAGCAGCCCAACCCGACAGGAGCGCTACACCTTC.

The rearrangement links TRBV19 to TRBJ2-3; 11 positions match TRBD2. There are 16 residues in the CDR3. Losses at the gene ends were 4 bases for V and 0 bases for J; bases not matched to a gene: 3. Germline loops: CDR1 LNHDA, CDR2 SQIVND (reference sequence). CDR3: CASSTGTSGSTDTQYF. The CDR3 coding sequence is TGTGCCAGTAGTACCGGGACTAGCGGTAGCACAGATACGCAGTATTTT.

This clone was seen a handful of times. The chain recombines TRBV5-6 with TRBJ2-3; D call uncertain. The CDR3 is 13 amino acids. The germline CDR1 and CDR2 sequences are SGHDT and YYEEEE. V lost 5 bases, J lost 2 bases, and 9 bases lay in between. DNA of the CDR3: TGTGCCAGCAGTCCGCCCCACACAGATACGCAGTATTTT. Encoded protein: CASSPPHTDTQYF.

This clone was counted between two and nine times. The rearrangement joins TRBV18 to TRBJ2-3; TRBD2 matches 8 bases. Trimming cost V 3 bases and J 0 bases; bases outside gene matches: 5. Germline lookup yields CDR1 KGHSH and CDR2 LQKENI. This CDR3 is built from 16 residues. CDR3 coding DNA: TGTGCCAGCTCACCGATAGCGGGGACTAGCACAGATACGCAGTATTTT. Translating it yields CASSPIAGTSTDTQYF.

The rearrangement links TRBV4-1 to TRBJ2-7, with D unclear. CDR1 and CDR2 (germline): MGHRA, YSYEKL. The V end was cut by 0 bases, the J end by 7 bases, with 10 bases between. CDR3 length equals 13 residues. CDR3 residues: CASSQDRFGEQYF. The CDR3, as DNA: TGCGCCAGCAGCCAAGATAGATTTGGGGAGCAGTACTTC.

This clone showed up just once. The rearrangement joins TRBV5-1 to TRBJ1-5, with TRBD1 matching 11 bases. V lost 4 bases and J lost 7; bases outside the gene matches: 7. The CDR3 spans 15 residues. The germline gives CDR1 SGHRS, CDR2 YFSETQ. CDR3 protein: CASSPGQGARQPQHF. The CDR3 DNA sequence: TGCGCCAGCAGCCCCGGACAGGGGGCACGGCAGCCCCAGCATTTT. Combining the CDR3 with reference TRBV5-1 and TRBJ1-5 gives the whole variable domain KAGVTQTPRYLIKTRGQQVTLSCSPISGHRSVSWYQQTPGQGLQFLFEYFSETQRNKGNFPGRFSGRQFSNSRSEMNVSTLELGDSALYLCASSPGQGARQPQHFGDGTRLSIL.

The chain uses TRBV6-5 and TRBJ2-1, with 7 bases identical to TRBD1. The length of the CDR3 is 12 residues. J lost 7 bases, V lost 6 bases, and 3 bases had no gene match. Germline CDR1 and CDR2: MNHEY and SVGAGI. CDR3 nucleotide sequence: TGTGCCAGCAGCCAACAGGGGAATGAGCAGTTCTTC. Its translation: CASSQQGNEQFF.

The chain uses TRBV6-6 and TRBJ2-7; the match to TRBD1 covers 7 bases. Germline V lookup: CDR1 MNHNY, CDR2 SVGAGI (reference sequence). J was trimmed by 3 bases and V by 10 bases; bases with no gene match: 9. The CDR3 length is 13 residues. CDR3: CAISTRQGYEQYF. The CDR3 DNA reads TGTGCCATATCCACTAGACAGGGCTACGAGCAGTACTTC.

The chain has TRBV4-2 and TRBJ2-5, with 11 bases that match TRBD2. The CDR3 contains 18 residues. With V trimmed by 2 bases and J by 2 bases, 10 bases remained unmatched. Germline V CDR1 and CDR2: LGHNA, YNFKEQ. The CDR3: CASSQLPPRLAGQETQYF. CDR3 DNA sequence: TGTGCCAGCAGCCAACTTCCTCCCCGACTAGCGGGACAAGAGACCCAGTACTTC.